This T cell receptor beta chain was retrieved from a study of radiation and T cells in renal cell carcinoma. The CDR3 is 15 residues long. In germline, CDR1 is MNHNS, CDR2 SASEGT. After removal of 4 bases from V and 0 bases from J, the junction contained 2 bases not matched to a gene. The time point was: blood 2 weeks post-SBRT. As for treatment: 15 Gy SBRT to primary tumor, nephrectomy 4 weeks later. Libraries were prepared by immunoSEQ multiplex PCR; TCRdb keeps only in-frame clonotypes and omits some of them. The table includes more than 95,000 clones, 81% detected once. Source: blood, taken from a patient whose treatment included radiotherapy and nephrectomy. The clonotype was recovered from a man aged 50 to 59 with renal cell carcinoma. The chain uses TRBV6-1 and TRBJ2-1; 8 nucleotides align to TRBD1. CDR3 amino acids: CASSGDRNSYNEQFF. CDR3 sequence (DNA): TGTGCCAGCAGTGGGGACAGGAACTCCTACAATGAGCAGTTCTTC.